The clone carrying this T cell receptor beta chain was seen a handful of times. Its antigen is still unknown. The sample originates from a study of T cell responses to AZD1222 COVID-19 vaccine. Overall study results and limits: Every sample of the repertoires postdated the peak T cell response. In a largely white British group with more females than males, clonal diversity was possibly underestimated. With two AZD1222 doses given, Spike-specific TCR breadth and depth both rose.

The table came from immunoSEQ multiplex PCR; TCRdb's copy has only in-frame clones and leaves some out. Among some 84,000 clones listed, 70% to 90% were seen once. Trimming left V 4 bases short and J 12 bases short, with 18 bases between. The length of the CDR3 is 13 residues. Analyses pooled second doses at about 4 or about 12 weeks. The chain combines TRBV12-3 or TRBV12-4 with TRBJ2-5; D gene uncertain. The material was peripheral blood, obtained 28 days after the second AZD1222 dose. The receptor was isolated from an adult who received the AZD1222 COVID-19 vaccine. The CDR3 protein is CASSWTRESDKYF. CDR3 bases: TGTGCCAGCAGTTGGACCCGTGAGTCGGATAAGTACTTC.